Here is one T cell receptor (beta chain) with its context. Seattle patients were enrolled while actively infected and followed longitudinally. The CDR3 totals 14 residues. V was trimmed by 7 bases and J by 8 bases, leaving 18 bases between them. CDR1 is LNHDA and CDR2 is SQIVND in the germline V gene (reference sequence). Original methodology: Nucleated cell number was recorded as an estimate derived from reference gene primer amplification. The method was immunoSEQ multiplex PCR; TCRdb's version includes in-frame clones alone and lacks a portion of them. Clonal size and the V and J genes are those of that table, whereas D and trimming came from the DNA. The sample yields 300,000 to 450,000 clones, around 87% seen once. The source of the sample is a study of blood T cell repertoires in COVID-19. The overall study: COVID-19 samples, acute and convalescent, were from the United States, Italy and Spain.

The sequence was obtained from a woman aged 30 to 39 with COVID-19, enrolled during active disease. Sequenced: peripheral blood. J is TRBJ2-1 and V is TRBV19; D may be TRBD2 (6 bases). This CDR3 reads CASTPEGYGYEQFF. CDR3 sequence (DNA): TGTGCCAGTACCCCGGAGGGCTATGGCTATGAGCAGTTCTTC. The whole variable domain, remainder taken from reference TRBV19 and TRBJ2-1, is DGGITQSPKYLFRKEGQNVTLSCEQNLNHDAMYWYRQDPGQGLRLIYYSQIVNDFQKGDIAEGYSVSREKKESFPLTVTSAQKNPTAFYLCASTPEGYGYEQFFGPGTRLTVL.